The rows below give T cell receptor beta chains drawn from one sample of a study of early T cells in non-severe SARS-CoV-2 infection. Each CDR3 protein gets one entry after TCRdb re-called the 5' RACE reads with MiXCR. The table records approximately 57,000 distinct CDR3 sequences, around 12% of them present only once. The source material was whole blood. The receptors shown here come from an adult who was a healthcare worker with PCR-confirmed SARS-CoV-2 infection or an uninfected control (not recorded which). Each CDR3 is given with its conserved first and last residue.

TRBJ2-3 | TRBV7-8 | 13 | CASSLAGADTQYF
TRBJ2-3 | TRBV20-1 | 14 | CSAHGDRGGDTQYF
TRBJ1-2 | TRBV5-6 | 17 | CASSLTGGQGAVEGYTF
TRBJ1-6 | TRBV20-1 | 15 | CSARHSSSYNSPLHF
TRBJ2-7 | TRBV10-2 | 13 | CASSEQSQYEQYF
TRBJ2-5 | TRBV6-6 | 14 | CASSQGQGVETQYF
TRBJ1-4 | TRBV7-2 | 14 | CASSLGRVNEKLFF
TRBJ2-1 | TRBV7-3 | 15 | CASSLLGTGIDEQFF
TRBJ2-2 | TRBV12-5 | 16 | CASGWSAGTGDWELFF
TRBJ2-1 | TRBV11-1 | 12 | CASSPSGTEQFF
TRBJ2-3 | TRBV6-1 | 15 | CASTADRGFADTQYF
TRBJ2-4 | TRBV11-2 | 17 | CASTTGTAYLAKNIQYF
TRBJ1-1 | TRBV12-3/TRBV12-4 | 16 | CASSFLAPGAGTEAFF
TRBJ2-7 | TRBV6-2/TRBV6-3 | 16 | CASTHGRRFVSYEQYF
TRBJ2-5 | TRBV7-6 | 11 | CASSTEETQYF
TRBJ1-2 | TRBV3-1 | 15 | CASSQDGGTGRGYTF
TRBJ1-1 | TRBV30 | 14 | CAWRLAPADTEAFF
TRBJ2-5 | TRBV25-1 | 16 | CASSEGMVGTGETQYF
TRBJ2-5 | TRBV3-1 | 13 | CASSHLQGETQYF
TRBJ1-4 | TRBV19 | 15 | CASSIGRTLNEKLFF
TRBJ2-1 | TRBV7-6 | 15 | CASSYRTGGINEQFF
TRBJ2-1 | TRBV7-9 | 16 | CASSLAPGQGHNEQFF
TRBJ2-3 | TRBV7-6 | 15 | CASSRQGSPTDTQYF
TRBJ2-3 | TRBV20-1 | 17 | CSARDRAGARNTDTQYF
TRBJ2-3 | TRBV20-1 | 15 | CSASGGAGIVDTQYF
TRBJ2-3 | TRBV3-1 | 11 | CASNRGDTQYF
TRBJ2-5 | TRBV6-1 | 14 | CAISSRRGQETQYF
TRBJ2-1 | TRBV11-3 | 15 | CASSQSGTSFNEQFF
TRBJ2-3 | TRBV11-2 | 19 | CASSLVLGLAAVSTDTQYF
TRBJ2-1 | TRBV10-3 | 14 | CAISPLRGNNEQFF
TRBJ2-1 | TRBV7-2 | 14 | CAIGTSGGGNEQFF
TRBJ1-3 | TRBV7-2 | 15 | CASSSSAFSGNTIYF
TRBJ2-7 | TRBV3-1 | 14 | CASSRGLEPYEQYF